The 17 T cell receptor beta chains listed next were all sequenced from one sample in a study of CD8+CD57+ T cells in acquired aplastic anemia. Patients picked for sequencing had shown CD8+CD57+ cell expansion detected by flow cytometry. The use of genomic DNA as template underpinned the TCR beta VDJ and CDR3 profiling. TCRdb recomputed calls from the reads with MiXCR, one row per CDR3 protein. This table has 130,000 or so distinct CDR3 sequences, 40% appearing once. Sequencing was carried out using sorted CD4+, CD8+, or CD8+CD57+ T cells (not recorded which) from PBMCs. The receptor source for this set is a human donor with aplastic anemia.

In this sample, this clonotype turned up once. The rearrangement links TRBV20-1 to TRBJ2-5; possible D gene TRBD2, 7 bases. V was shortened by 3 bases and J by 5 bases, with 16 bases between the two germline ends. Looked up from germline, CDR1 is DFQATT and CDR2 is SNEGSKA (reference sequence). The CDR3 consists of 14 residues. The CDR3 here is CSARGGPMLETQYF. CDR3 bases: TGCAGTGCTAGGGGGGGGCCGATGTTGGAGACCCAGTACTTC.

There are many counts of this clonotype. The genes are TRBV20-1 and TRBJ2-7; D assignment may be TRBD1 or TRBD2 (7 bases each). From germline, CDR1 is DFQATT and CDR2 SNEGSKA (reference sequence). The V end lost 1 base, the J end lost 5 bases, and 18 bases lay between the germline ends. This CDR3 contains 15 residues. CDR3 sequence: CSARAQGGGPHEQYF. CDR3 bases: TGCAGTGCTAGAGCCCAGGGGGGGGGGCCACACGAGCAGTACTTC.

For this clonotype: Since a much larger clone is just one base distant, this may be a read error. The chain employs TRBV9 and TRBJ2-2, with 7 bases matching TRBD1. This CDR3 has 15 amino acids. After removal of 5 bases from V and 4 bases from J, the junction contained 8 bases not matched to a gene. The V gene's germline CDR1 is SGDLS and CDR2 YYNGEE. DNA of the CDR3: TGTGCCAGCAGAGGACAGGAGGCTGGCACCGGGGAGCTGTTTTTT. Its protein is CASRGQEAGTGELFF.

The V and J genes are TRBV25-1 and TRBJ2-1; perhaps D is TRBD1 or TRBD2 (5 bases each). The CDR3 covers 14 residues. Germline V lookup: CDR1 MGHDK, CDR2 SYGVNS. Trimming pared 7 bases from V and 0 bases from J, leaving 10 bases between. DNA of the CDR3: TGTGCCAGCAATTTGGGGACCTCCTACAATGAGCAGTTCTTC. Translating gives CASNLGTSYNEQFF.

This clonotype occurred many times. The V call is TRBV19, the J call TRBJ1-1; TRBD1 might be the D (5 bases). The CDR3 extends over 13 amino acids. Trimming left V 8 bases short and J 4 bases short, with 14 bases between. CDR1 and CDR2 (germline): LNHDA, SQIVND (reference sequence). The DNA of the CDR3 is TGTGCCAGTTCCGGGACGGTCACCACTGAAGCTTTCTTT. Translating gives CASSGTVTTEAFF.

This clonotype was counted many times. The V gene is TRBV12-3 or TRBV12-4, the J gene TRBJ1-1; no clear D gene. The CDR3 is 11 residues long. Between the trimmed V and J ends, which lost 6 bases and 7 bases, there was a span of 9 bases. The CDR3 sequence: CASSTGGEAFF. The CDR3 DNA is TGTGCCAGCAGCACCGGAGGTGAAGCTTTCTTT.

This rearrangement joins TRBV24-1 to TRBJ1-2, with no clear D. The CDR3 has 13 amino acids. Per the germline V gene, CDR1 is KGHDR and CDR2 is SFDVKD. V was cut by 0 bases and J by 8 bases, with 9 bases left in between. CDR3 in DNA: TGTGCCACCAGTGATTTGGAGACCAACGGCTACACCTTC. Translation: CATSDLETNGYTF.

There are a few counts of this clonotype. J is TRBJ1-2 and V is TRBV15; 9 bases match TRBD1. The germline CDR1 and CDR2 sequences are LNHNV and YYDKDF (reference sequence). Losses at the gene ends were 4 bases for V and 2 bases for J; bases not matched to a gene: 14. CDR3 size: 18 residues. CDR3 DNA sequence: TGTGCCACCAGCAACCCCGGGACAGGGAGGCGCTCCAACTATGGCTACACCTTC. It yields the protein CATSNPGTGRRSNYGYTF.

The rearrangement joins TRBV19 to TRBJ2-1; 9 positions agree with TRBD2. The germline V gene encodes CDR1 LNHDA and CDR2 SQIVND (reference sequence). After removal of 6 bases from V and 7 bases from J, the junction contained 10 bases not matched to a gene. The CDR3 has 15 amino acids. Here the CDR3 DNA reads TGTGCCAGTAGATCAGCGGGGGGCCTAACAAATGAGCAGTTCTTC. Translated, it gives CASRSAGGLTNEQFF.

This clonotype has a count of ten or more. This chain links TRBV6-1 with TRBJ1-5; unclear D gene. V was cut by 7 bases and J by 0 bases, with 7 bases left in between. The V gene's germline CDR1 is MNHNS and CDR2 SASEGT. The length of the CDR3 is 13 residues. CDR3 loop: CASIVDSNQPQHF. The CDR3 DNA reads TGTGCCAGCATCGTAGATAGCAATCAGCCCCAGCATTTT.

This clonotype has at least ten counts. This chain uses TRBV6-1 with TRBJ2-7; no clear D. The CDR3 length is 12 residues. Looked up from germline, CDR1 is MNHNS and CDR2 is SASEGT. V was cut by 2 bases and J by 2 bases, with 4 bases left in between. The chain's CDR3 is CASSESAYEQYV. Here the CDR3 DNA reads TGTGCCAGCAGTGAAAGTGCCTACGAGCAGTACGTC.

The V call is TRBV12-3 or TRBV12-4, the J call TRBJ2-7; D is ambiguous. This CDR3 is built from 13 residues. The V end was cut by 4 bases, the J end by 3 bases, with 10 bases between. The CDR3 protein is CASSSAVSYEQYF. CDR3 nucleotides: TGTGCCAGCAGTTCCGCGGTAAGCTACGAGCAGTACTTC.

This clonotype was detected many times. V gene TRBV19 combines with J gene TRBJ1-6; D remains ambiguous. CDR1 and CDR2 from the germline V gene are LNHDA and SQIVND (reference sequence). CDR3 length equals 16 residues. The germline V and J ends were trimmed by 3 bases and 2 bases, with 11 bases remaining between them. The CDR3 DNA reads as TGTGCCAGTAGTATCCCCTCGATCGCCTATAATTCACCCCTCCACTTT. This codes for CASSIPSIAYNSPLHF.

The chain is built from TRBV6-1 and TRBJ1-5; D not certain. CDR1 MNHNS and CDR2 SASEGT come from the germline V gene. Trimming stripped 3 bases from V and 1 base from J, with 10 bases between. This CDR3 is 15 amino acids long. CDR3 nucleotide sequence: TGTGCCAGCAGTGACGTCGGACCGAGCAATCAGCCCCAGCATTTT. It is translated as CASSDVGPSNQPQHF.

At least ten counts were recorded for this clonotype. This chain links TRBV9 with TRBJ1-2, with D maybe TRBD1 (6 bases). The V and J ends lost 1 base and 8 bases respectively, with 30 bases between them. Germline V lookup: CDR1 SGDLS, CDR2 YYNGEE. The CDR3 is made up of 19 amino acids. CDR3 in DNA: TGTGCCAGCAGCGTATCTGGCCGGGGAGGGGGTCATCAGGTTAAGGGCTACACCTTC. Protein: CASSVSGRGGGHQVKGYTF.

As to this clonotype: One end of the junction fails to match germline, which may point to a read error. V usage is TRBV11-2 and J usage is TRBJ1-4, with D perhaps TRBD1 (6 bases). CDR1 and CDR2 from the germline V gene are SGHAT and FQNNGV. The CDR3 length is 15 residues. The CDR3 region is CASGLGRGGGEKLFF. In DNA, the CDR3 is TGTGCCAGCGGCTTAGGGCGCGGGGGCGGGGAAAAACTGTTTTTT.

On this clonotype: It may be a read error: a sequence one base away is much more abundant. The chain combines TRBV18 with TRBJ2-7; D unresolved. This CDR3 contains 13 residues. In germline, CDR1 is KGHSH, CDR2 LQKENI. The CDR3 sequence is CASLPGGLGEQYF. The CDR3 coding sequence is TGTGCCAGCTTACCAGGCGGATTGGGTGAGCAGTACTTC.